Listed below are T cell receptor beta chains from one sample, sequenced in a study of regulatory T cells in long-lasting Graves disease. TCRdb re-called the multiplex PCR reads with MiXCR, one entry per CDR3 protein. The sample carries 350,000 to 500,000 distinct CDR3 sequences, roughly 21% recorded once. The sequencing used peripheral blood mononuclear cells (PBMCs), collected when the disease was refractory, from a patient treated with antithyroid drugs. The receptor set was obtained from a female donor with Graves disease. The CDR3 runs from the conserved cysteine through the conserved F or W. A D gene is named only where the DNA matches it firmly. Clone size is shown for a subset of rows, as once, few, many or a class of expanded clone.

J	D	size	V	DNA	CDR3
TRBJ2-7	TRBD1	-	TRBV6-6	TGTGCCAGCAGTTACTCGGGACAGGCCTCCTACGAGCAGTACTTC	CASSYSGQASYEQYF
TRBJ2-5	-	-	TRBV6-5	TGTGCCAGCAGTTACTCGAAGGGCAGGCGACAAGAGACCCAGTACTTC	CASSYSKGRRQETQYF
TRBJ2-4	-	-	TRBV20-1	TGCAGTGCTAGTGCCGGAGGAGCCAAAAACATTCAGTACTTC	CSASAGGAKNIQYF
TRBJ2-7	-	-	TRBV5-6	TGTGCCAGCAGCTTCGTAAACTACGAGCAGTACTTC	CASSFVNYEQYF
TRBJ1-1	-	-	TRBV12-3/TRBV12-4	TGTGCCAGCAGTGTACAGACAGGGAACACTGAAGCTTTCTTT	CASSVQTGNTEAFF
TRBJ2-5	-	few	TRBV3-1	TGTGCCAGCAGCGCCAAGATGGGCGGTTCGGAGACCCAGTACTTC	CASSAKMGGSETQYF
TRBJ2-1	TRBD1	once	TRBV11-2	TGTGCCAGCAGCCCCCGACAGGGTGGAGTTTGGAGTGAGCAGTTCTTC	CASSPRQGGVWSEQFF
TRBJ2-6	-	-	TRBV29-1	TGCAGCGTAACCGACAGCTTGACGGCTGGGGCCAACGTCCTGACTTTC	CSVTDSLTAGANVLTF
TRBJ1-5	-	few	TRBV13	TGTGCCAGCAGCTTATGTCGGTTCAATCAGCCCCAGCATTTT	CASSLCRFNQPQHF
TRBJ2-7	TRBD2	-	TRBV5-4	TGTGCCAGCAGCGACGGGGCGGGAGACGGGTACGAGCAGTACTTC	CASSDGAGDGYEQYF
TRBJ2-7	TRBD2	few	TRBV10-2	TGCGCCAGCAGTGAGTTCGGACTAGCGGGTAATAGGTCCTACGAGCAGTACTTC	CASSEFGLAGNRSYEQYF
TRBJ2-7	-	few	TRBV6-1	TGTGCCAGTTGTTCCCGATACGAGCAGTACTTC	CASCSRYEQYF
TRBJ1-1	-	few	TRBV7-8	TGTGCCAGCAGCTTAGTGGAGGGTGTGGGCACTGAAGCTTTCTTT	CASSLVEGVGTEAFF
TRBJ2-7	-	many	TRBV20-1	TGCAGTGCTAGAGTCCCTAGTACCTACGAGCAGTACTTC	CSARVPSTYEQYF
TRBJ1-4	-	many	TRBV2	TGTGCCAGCAGTGGACGGATTGATAATGAAAAACTGTTTTTT	CASSGRIDNEKLFF
TRBJ1-1	-	-	TRBV20-1	TGCAGTGCCCCATACGACAGATCGGTGAACACTGAAGCTTTCTTT	CSAPYDRSVNTEAFF
TRBJ1-3	-	few	TRBV19	TGTGCCAGTAGCCTCGAGCCAGTAGGAAACACCATATATTTT	CASSLEPVGNTIYF
TRBJ2-2	TRBD1	few	TRBV28	TGTGCCATCGCTAGGGGGCCCGGGGAGCTGTTTTTT	CAIARGPGELFF
TRBJ2-6	-	-	TRBV3-1	TGTGCCAGCAGCCAAGCAGCAGGTTTTAGCTCTGGGGCCAACGTCCTGACTTTC	CASSQAAGFSSGANVLTF
TRBJ2-5	-	many	TRBV11-2	TGTGCCAGCAGTTTAGGGGCCCTTACGGGGGAGACCCAGTACTTC	CASSLGALTGETQYF
TRBJ1-5	-	few	TRBV10-3	TGTGCCATCAGTGAGTCTGAGTTAGCGGGCCAGCCCCAGCATTTT	CAISESELAGQPQHF
TRBJ1-6	TRBD1	few	TRBV10-2	TGCGCCAGCAGGGGGGACAGACAACCCCTCCACTTT	CASRGDRQPLHF
TRBJ2-5	TRBD1	-	TRBV7-6	TGTGCCAGCAGCCCGGAGACAGGGGGCATGGAGACCCAGTACTTC	CASSPETGGMETQYF
TRBJ2-6	TRBD1	-	TRBV5-1	TGCGCCAGCAGGAGACAGGGAAGTTCCTCTGGGGCCAACGTCCTGACTTTC	CASRRQGSSSGANVLTF
TRBJ1-3	-	many	TRBV2	TGTGCCAGCGTAGACGGCATGGGAAACACCATATATTTT	CASVDGMGNTIYF
TRBJ1-5	-	-	TRBV7-8	TGTGCCAGCAGCTTAGGTTCGGCCGTGGGCAATCAGCCCCAGCATTTT	CASSLGSAVGNQPQHF
TRBJ2-7	-	many	TRBV30	TGTGCCTGGAGGCAGCCTAGCTCCTACGAGCAGTACTTC	CAWRQPSSYEQYF
TRBJ1-5	-	many	TRBV2	TGTGCCAGCAGTGAAGCGGCAGATAGCAATCAGCCCCAGCATTTT	CASSEAADSNQPQHF
TRBJ1-5	-	once	TRBV19	TGTGCCAGTAGGGGTCAGGAGATCAATCAGCCCCAGCATTTT	CASRGQEINQPQHF
TRBJ2-2	-	many	TRBV30	TGTGCCTCCGACGTTGGCGGGGAGCTGTTTTTT	CASDVGGELFF
TRBJ1-1	-	few	TRBV4-1	TGCGCCAGCAGCCGACTGCCCCCGGGCCTGAACACTGAAGCTTTCTTT	CASSRLPPGLNTEAFF
TRBJ2-3	-	-	TRBV29-1	TGCAGCGTCCCCGGGGGAGCCACGGTCGATACGCAGTATTTT	CSVPGGATVDTQYF
TRBJ2-3	TRBD2	-	TRBV6-1	TGTGCCAGCAGAACTAGCGGGAACACAGATACGCAGTATTTT	CASRTSGNTDTQYF
TRBJ1-4	-	many	TRBV27	TGTGCCAGCAGTTTCTCAACTAATGAAAAACTGTTTTTT	CASSFSTNEKLFF
TRBJ1-6	TRBD1	many	TRBV12-3/TRBV12-4	TGTGCCAGCAGTTTTGAGGGGGCCGTTTATTCACCCCTCCACTTT	CASSFEGAVYSPLHF
TRBJ2-2	-	-	TRBV29-1	TGCAGCGTTGAAACAGGGAGTACGAACACCGGGGAGCTGTTTTTT	CSVETGSTNTGELFF
TRBJ1-1	-	many	TRBV2	TGTGCCAGCAGTGTAAGGAACACGGGCACTGAAGCTTTCTTT	CASSVRNTGTEAFF
TRBJ2-4	-	-	TRBV5-1	TGCGCCAGCAGCCCCCAGCCAGGGGAGGCCAAAAACATTCAGTACTTC	CASSPQPGEAKNIQYF
TRBJ2-2	-	many	TRBV11-2	TGTGCCAGCAGCCTCAGATATGTGATCTCCAAGGGGACCGGGGAGCTGTTTTTT	CASSLRYVISKGTGELFF
TRBJ1-4	-	-	TRBV7-3	TGTGCCAGCAGGCCCTCGGTGGACAAGGGTGAAAAACTGTTTTTT	CASRPSVDKGEKLFF
TRBJ1-5	TRBD1	few	TRBV5-1	TGCGCCAGCAGCTTGATAGGACAGGGAATTCAGCCCCAGCATTTT	CASSLIGQGIQPQHF
TRBJ1-1	-	many	TRBV5-1	TGCGCCAGCAGCCCGGGACTTACAAACACTGAAGCTTTCTTT	CASSPGLTNTEAFF
TRBJ2-2	-	-	TRBV6-2/TRBV6-3	TGTGCCAGCAGTTATCGAGGGAGGGGGCACACCGGGGAGCTGTTTTTT	CASSYRGRGHTGELFF
TRBJ2-7	-	many	TRBV28	TGTGCCAGCAGTCCCGAGGGAGCGTTTGGTTTATACGAGCAGTACTTC	CASSPEGAFGLYEQYF
TRBJ2-7	-	few	TRBV27	TGTGCCAGCAGCCCTGGGGCAGCAATATTGCAGTACTTC	CASSPGAAILQYF
TRBJ2-2	TRBD1	many	TRBV28	TGTGCCAGCAGGTACAGGGGGCGGGGGAGCACCGGGGAGCTGTTTTTT	CASRYRGRGSTGELFF
TRBJ2-1	TRBD1	-	TRBV2	TGTGCCAGCAGTGTGGACAGGGGCCCCTACAATGAGCAGTTCTTC	CASSVDRGPYNEQFF
TRBJ1-4	-	many	TRBV19	TGTGCCAGTAGTATGGTTCTTTCGGGTGAAAAACTGTTTTTT	CASSMVLSGEKLFF
TRBJ2-2	-	few	TRBV19	TGTGCCAGTAGAGGTGGGGAGTCTGGCACCGGGGAGCTGTTTTTT	CASRGGESGTGELFF
TRBJ2-7	-	few	TRBV29-1	TGCAGCGTTGTCTTGGGGTCCAACTACGAGCAGTACTTC	CSVVLGSNYEQYF
TRBJ1-1	-	few	TRBV3-1	TGTGCCAGCAGCCAAGCGGGCTCCGGGGACTTTTTGGCTGAAGCTTTCTTT	CASSQAGSGDFLAEAFF
TRBJ2-2	TRBD2	few	TRBV28	TGTGCCAGCAGTTTTTGGAGCGGGACGAACACCGGGAAGCTGTTTTTT	CASSFWSGTNTGKLFF
TRBJ1-2	-	-	TRBV20-1	TGCAGTGCTAGAGTGAGGAGGGGTCACTATGGCTACACCTTC	CSARVRRGHYGYTF
TRBJ2-7	-	many	TRBV2	TGTGCCAGCAGTGAAGCGGGGATCCAGGGTAGATACGAGCAGTACTTC	CASSEAGIQGRYEQYF
TRBJ1-1	-	few	TRBV12-3/TRBV12-4	TGTGCCAGCAGTTTAGCGCTAGGTGGGAAAGCTTTCTTT	CASSLALGGKAFF